This TCR beta chain was found in a study of blood T cell repertoires in COVID-19 (TCRdb year 2020). Background on the whole study: The collaborator samples originated in the United States, Italy and Spain and spanned the acute and convalescent phases of COVID-19. The prospective study material was composed of cDNA or gDNA derived from T cells, B-cell-depleted T cells, or PBMCs. The dataset comprised deeply sampled blood TCRbeta repertoires from subjects exposed to, actively infected with, or recovered from COVID-19. The repertoires were released in a freely available public database meant as a resource for research on the immune response to SARS-CoV-2. The samples were drawn from two sources: the first 160 participants of the ongoing ImmuneRACE study, and 1,200 or so subjects contributed by 6 global collaborators. The sample metadata nearly always contained a de-identified subject ID, COVID-19 status, age in years and sex. Where HLA class I and class II types were available, the types were taken from metadata supplied by the sample provider, not from assay-based typing.

Study-wide findings and limitations: The quantity of clinical and demographic metadata differed by source and by participant and was supplied without curation.

Enrolling through a virtual design, the prospective study's participants ranged in age from about 18 to 100 years and lived across more than 20 United States geographic areas. In the prospective study, cohorts were assigned on the basis of participant-reported clinical history obtained from a screening survey and a study questionnaire. A participant counted as exposed if, within 2 weeks of entering the study, that participant had been in contact with someone who had a PCR-confirmed or clinician-diagnosed COVID-19 case. In the prospective study, mobile phlebotomists collected whole blood, serum and a nasopharyngeal or oropharyngeal swab from each participant. Prospective study participants could optionally give additional blood draws and questionnaires over an approximately two-month period. Before DNA extraction, blood samples from the prospective study were shipped at room temperature or frozen.

TCRbeta CDR3 regions were amplified from genomic DNA by means of the immunoSEQ Assay, a bias-controlled multiplex PCR. Turning to the authors' computational methods: The number of nucleated cells in each sample was estimated from the amplification of reference gene primers within the assay. Sequence reads were collapsed and filtered to measure the absolute abundance of every unique TCRbeta CDR3 rearrangement. For each sample, productive Simpson clonality was calculated as the square root of Simpson's diversity index over productive rearrangements. As stored in TCRdb, this immuneACCESS dataset retains in-frame rearrangements with V and J assigned. A fraction of the clones does not appear; measured against another copy, unresolved V genes explain less than half of the discrepancy, and the remainder lacks a known reason. The V and J calls and the clone size are those of that table, but D and trimming were determined from the DNA. The sample profile shows 360,000 or so clones; around nine tenths of them were found once. The leading ten clones occupy about 0.94% of the sample.

As concerns this clone: What this receptor recognizes is not known. Base-call qualities are not available, and no considerably larger clone is one nucleotide away.

V is reduced by 3 bases and J by 7 bases, leaving a spacing of 7 bases between them. CDR1 SGHTA and CDR2 FQGNSA were looked up in the germline V gene. The CDR3 numbers 12 residues from cysteine through phenylalanine. The sequence is cut down to CDR3 DNA, 36 bases in frame from base 1. The V and J genes are TRBV7-2 and TRBJ2-1, with no confidently assigned D gene. The sequencing sample was made of PBMCs or T cells enriched from blood (not recorded which). This TCR derives from a woman aged 25 to 45 who had been exposed to COVID-19. The CDR3 reads CASSFTGNEQFF. The bases read TGTGCCAGCAGCTTCACGGGTAATGAGCAGTTCTTC.